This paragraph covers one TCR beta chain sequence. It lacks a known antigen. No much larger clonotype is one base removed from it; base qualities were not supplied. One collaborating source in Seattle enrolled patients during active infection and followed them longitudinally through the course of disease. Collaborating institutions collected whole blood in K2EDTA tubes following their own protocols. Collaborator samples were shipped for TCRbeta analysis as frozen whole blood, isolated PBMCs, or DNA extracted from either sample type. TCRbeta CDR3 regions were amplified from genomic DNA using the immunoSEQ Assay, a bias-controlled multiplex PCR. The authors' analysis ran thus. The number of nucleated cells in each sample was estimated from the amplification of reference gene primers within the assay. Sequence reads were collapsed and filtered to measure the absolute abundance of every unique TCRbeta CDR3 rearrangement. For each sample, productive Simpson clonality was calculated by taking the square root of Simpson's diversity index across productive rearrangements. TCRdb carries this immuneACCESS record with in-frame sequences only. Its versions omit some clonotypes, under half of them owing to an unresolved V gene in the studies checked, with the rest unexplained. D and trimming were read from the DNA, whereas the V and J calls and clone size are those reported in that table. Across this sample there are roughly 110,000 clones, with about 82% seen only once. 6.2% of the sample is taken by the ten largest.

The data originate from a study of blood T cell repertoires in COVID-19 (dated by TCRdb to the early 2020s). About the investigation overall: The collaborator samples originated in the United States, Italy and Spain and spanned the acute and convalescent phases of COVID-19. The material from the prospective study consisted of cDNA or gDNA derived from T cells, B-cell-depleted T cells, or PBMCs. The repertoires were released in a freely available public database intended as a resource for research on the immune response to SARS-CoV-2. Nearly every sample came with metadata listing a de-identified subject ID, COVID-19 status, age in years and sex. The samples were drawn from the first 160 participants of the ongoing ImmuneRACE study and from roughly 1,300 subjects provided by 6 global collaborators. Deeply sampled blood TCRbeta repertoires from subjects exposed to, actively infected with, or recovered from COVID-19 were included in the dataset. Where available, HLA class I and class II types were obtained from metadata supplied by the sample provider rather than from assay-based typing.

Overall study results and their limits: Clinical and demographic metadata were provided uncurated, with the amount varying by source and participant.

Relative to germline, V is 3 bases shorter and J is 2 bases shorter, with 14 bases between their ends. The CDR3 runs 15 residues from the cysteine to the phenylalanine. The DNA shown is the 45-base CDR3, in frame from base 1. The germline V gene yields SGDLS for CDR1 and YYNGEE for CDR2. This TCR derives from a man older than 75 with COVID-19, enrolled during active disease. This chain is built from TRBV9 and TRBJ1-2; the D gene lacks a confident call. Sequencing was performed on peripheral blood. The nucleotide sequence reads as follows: TGTGCCAGCAGCGACGGACTGAGAGCCAACTATGGCTACACCTTC. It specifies CASSDGLRANYGYTF.